This note documents a single T cell receptor beta chain sequence. There is no known antigen for this receptor. Base qualities are not at hand, and no much larger clone is one base apart. The germline V gene (reference sequence) sets CDR1 to MNHEY and CDR2 to SMNVEV. Deletion took 7 bases off V and 0 bases off J, with a span of 13 bases between the germline ends. The CDR3 runs 16 amino acids, cysteine and phenylalanine included. Only CDR3 DNA is held: 48 bases, read in frame from base 1. The record originates from a study of graft-versus-host responses after intestinal transplantation (dated by TCRdb to about 2021). As for the study more broadly: The transplants that recipients received were multivisceral, liver-intestinal, or isolated intestinal. Every recipient was given anti-thymocyte globulin induction, followed by approximately three years of maintenance tacrolimus and steroids. Graft-versus-host and host-versus-graft alloreactive T cell clones were tracked in the graft, circulation and bone marrow after intestinal transplantation using bulk TCR-beta CDR3 sequencing. To identify alloreactive clones, pre-transplant mixed lymphocyte reaction products were sequenced and compared with unstimulated pre-transplant donor and recipient T cells. The cohort enrolled 20 to 30 intestinal transplant recipients, one of whom was a retransplant, and a few patients without pretransplant specimens were excluded. Donor T cell macrochimerism was defined as a peak of at least 4% donor T cells among recipient peripheral blood mononuclear cells. Instead of going to the commercial service, samples from three later patients were sequenced in-house on an Illumina MiSeq and processed with MiXCR. On the study overall, not on this receptor specifically: Early after transplant, declines in HvG clones were associated with peak levels of circulating GvH clones. GvH clones were detected in recipient bone marrow, and some of these GvH clones were observed earlier in ileal mucosa or blood, consistent with an intestinal mucosal origin. In the allografts of patients with donor T cell macrochimerism, GvH to HvG T cell clonal ratios were high. The conclusions were limited by the relatively low number and heterogeneity of the intestinal transplant patients.

Read against the paper, the sample's time point label means: cells obtained before transplantation from donor or recipient. CD3+CD4+ and CD3+CD8+ populations were FACS-sorted from unstimulated pre-transplant donor and recipient cells taken from spleen or lymph nodes. Library construction relied on the immunoSEQ multiplex PCR assay. For most patients, genomic DNA was isolated using the Qiagen DNeasy Blood and Tissue Kit and was shipped frozen to Adaptive Biotechnologies for TCR sequencing. For most patients, high-throughput TCR-beta CDR3 sequencing of genomic DNA was performed by Adaptive Biotechnologies. Per the source publication's procedure: Adaptive's ImmunoSEQ software supplied the TCR sequencing data for 18 patients, while MiXCR and VDJtools were used to process a few other patients. CD4 versus CD8 sorting errors were corrected by removing sequences found in both subsets at a frequency ratio below 5:1. CDR3 nucleotide sequences shared between donor and recipient were removed because the origin of such sequences could not be assigned. To count as alloreactive, a clone needed at least 2-fold expansion over unstimulated cells and a minimum CFSE-low frequency of 0.002% (template counts) or 0.001% (read counts). A clone was considered mappable if detected in the sequenced pre-transplant spleen, lymph node, or MLR CFSE-low populations of the donor or recipient. Cumulative frequency of alloreactive clones was calculated as a percentage of all sequences weighted by copy number. Here the immuneACCESS table is served through TCRdb, limited to in-frame sequences with V and J called. Missing clones are a known gap in these copies; in checked studies unresolved V genes cover under half, and the rest lacks a known reason. V and J calls and clone size come straight from that table; D and trimming were deduced from the DNA. Counted in this sample were 70,000 to 95,000 clones; roughly 90% of them appeared once. 0.11% of the sample rests with the top ten.

The rearrangement combines TRBV27 with TRBJ1-6, with an unclear D gene assignment. Specimen: unstimulated CD4+ T cells sorted from spleen or lymph node cells, collected before intestinal transplant. This receptor was identified in a human donor who received an intestinal transplant. The nucleotide sequence reads as follows: TGTGCCAGCACTTTGAGGATAAGCTCCTATAATTCACCCCTCCACTTT. This sequence encodes CASTLRISSYNSPLHF.